This is a list of T cell receptor beta chains from one sample in a study of identifying expanded T cells in peripheral blood. Generated by immunoSEQ multiplex PCR, the TCRdb table keeps only in-frame clones and is missing some. The sample lists some 72,000 clones, about nine tenths occurring once. Sequenced: blood. All receptors derive from a person aged 18 to 70 in good health. Each CDR3 is given with its conserved first and last residue. The D gene is left open where the match is weak. Clone size is given for some rows only: seen once, a few or many times, or a class if the clone is expanded.

v_call	j_call	clone_size	d_call	cdr3_aa	cdr3_nt
TRBV19	TRBJ1-5	-	-	CASSRIQSNSNQPQHF	TGTGCCAGTAGTCGTATCCAGTCGAATAGCAATCAGCCCCAGCATTTT
TRBV11-2	TRBJ2-5	-	-	CASSLVPPAGSQYF	TGTGCCAGCAGCTTAGTCCCCCCCGCGGGATCTCAGTACTTC
TRBV5-8	TRBJ1-2	-	-	CASSFRVDYGYTF	TGTGCCAGCAGCTTTCGGGTGGACTATGGCTACACCTTC
TRBV27	TRBJ2-2	-	TRBD1	CASSVAAPTGGRTGELFF	TGTGCCAGCAGTGTCGCAGCGCCGACAGGGGGGAGGACCGGGGAGCTGTTTTTT
TRBV28	TRBJ2-1	-	-	CASSLSLRGSNNEQFF	TGTGCCAGCAGTTTATCATTGCGGGGATCGAACAATGAGCAGTTCTTC
TRBV29-1	TRBJ1-1	-	TRBD1	CSVELDRGHKNTEAFF	TGCAGCGTTGAGCTGGACAGGGGGCATAAGAACACTGAAGCTTTCTTT
TRBV25-1	TRBJ2-1	-	-	CASSESPFEGEQFF	TGTGCCAGCAGTGAAAGCCCTTTTGAAGGTGAGCAGTTCTTC
TRBV11-2	TRBJ2-1	-	-	CASSLALAPPYNEQFF	TGTGCCAGCAGCTTAGCTCTAGCGCCGCCCTACAATGAGCAGTTCTTC
TRBV6-1	TRBJ2-1	-	-	CASSSNRGSEQFF	TGTGCCAGCAGTAGCAATAGGGGTAGTGAGCAGTTCTTC
TRBV25-1	TRBJ1-2	few	TRBD1	CASSGTGGSNTF	TGTGCCAGCAGTGGGACAGGGGGGAGCAACACCTTC
TRBV19	TRBJ1-1	-	-	CASSQTGHTEAFF	TGTGCCAGTAGTCAAACAGGGCACACTGAAGCTTTCTTT